This T cell receptor (beta chain) appears in the sequencing data of a study of patients and donors after allogeneic stem cell transplantation. This clonotype was detected ten times or more. Using its own MiXCR run on the RT-PCR reads, TCRdb lists one record per CDR3 protein. The top ten clones hold 2.6% of a sample with about 87,000 distinct CDR3 sequences, less than 5% of them seen once. Germline CDR1 reads SGDLS; CDR2 reads YYNGEE. The CDR3 totals 14 residues. The V gene end was trimmed by 0 bases and the J gene end by 4 bases; junction bases not matched to a gene: 2. The receptor's source is a human donor who was either an allogeneic HSCT recipient or a stem cell or donor lymphocyte infusion donor (not recorded which). It is not recorded whose cells these are; they may come from a transplant donor. Sequences were obtained from blood, either unsorted or a sorted T cell fraction (not recorded which). The gene calls are TRBV9 and TRBJ2-5; 8 bases align to TRBD2. CDR3 nucleotide sequence: TGTGCCAGCAGCGTAGGCGGGGGGCTAGAGACCCAGTACTTC. As protein: CASSVGGGLETQYF.